The 30 T cell receptor beta chains listed next were all sequenced from one sample in a study of shared clonotypes between healthy human individuals (dated by TCRdb to about 2020). Library creation used the immunoSEQ multiplex PCR assay. TCRdb retrieved this table from immuneACCESS and kept in-frame rearrangements only. Not all clones are present; in checked studies, unresolved V genes account for under half, and no reason is known for the remainder. This sample comprises some 1,400,000 clones, over 95% of them detected only once. Roughly 1.2% of the sample belongs to the ten largest clones. The material sequenced was naive CD4+ T cells sorted from blood. In the paper's terms, the cell subset or site label means: CD45RA+ positively selected. The receptors here all came from a man aged 25 to 40 in good health.

The chain is built from TRBV28 and TRBJ2-2; 7 bases fit TRBD1. The CDR3 is 15 residues long. After removal of 4 bases from V and 3 bases from J, the junction contained 5 bases not matched to a gene. Germline CDR1 reads MDHEN; CDR2 reads SYDVKM. The CDR3 nucleotides are TGTGCCAGCAGTTCGGACAGGACCTACACCGGGGAGCTGTTTTTT. It encodes CASSSDRTYTGELFF.

A word on this clone: The sample has other DNA sequences that encode this CDR3 too. The CDR3 reads CASSPRTGGRETQYF. For the CDR3, the DNA is TGTGCCAGCTCACCAAGGACAGGGGGCCGGGAGACCCAGTACTTC. This rearrangement joins TRBV18 to TRBJ2-5; 11 nucleotides align to TRBD1. The CDR3 has 15 residues. Germline-derived CDR1 and CDR2 are KGHSH and LQKENI. J lost 5 bases, V lost 2 bases, and 4 bases had no gene match.

The chain joins TRBV5-4 to TRBJ1-2; 7 bases map to TRBD1. The ends lost 3 bases at V and 4 bases at J; junction bases unmatched: 9. CDR3 length equals 15 residues. Germline CDR1 is SGHNT and CDR2 is YYREEE (reference sequence). The CDR3 bases are TGTGCCAGCAGCTATCCGGGACAGATGGGCTATGGCTACACCTTC. This codes for CASSYPGQMGYGYTF. Together with reference TRBV5-4 and TRBJ1-2, the CDR3 gives the full variable domain: ETGVTQSPTHLIKTRGQQVTLRCSSQSGHNTVSWYQQALGQGPQFIFQYYREEENGRGNFPPRFSGLQFPNYSSELNVNALELDDSALYLCASSYPGQMGYGYTFGSGTRLTVV.

The chain is built from TRBV2 and TRBJ2-7; 7 nucleotides agree with TRBD1. J gave up 2 bases and V 6 bases, and 10 bases lay outside the gene matches. This CDR3 region has 15 residues. Per the germline V gene, CDR1 is SNHLY and CDR2 is FYNNEI. The CDR3 coding sequence is TGTGCCAGCAGCGAAAACAGGGGCCCGCCCTACGAGCAGTACTTC. It specifies CASSENRGPPYEQYF.

For the CDR3, the DNA is TGTGCCAGCAGTACGAAACTAGCGGGAGGGCCGGGTCTAATAGATACGCAGTATTTT. This gives the protein CASSTKLAGGPGLIDTQYF. The chain employs TRBV27 and TRBJ2-3; 13 bases are a match to TRBD2. Germline V CDR1 and CDR2: MNHEY, SMNVEV (reference sequence). The ends lost 5 bases at V and 5 bases at J; junction bases unmatched: 16. The CDR3 spans 19 residues.

This chain connects TRBV7-9 to TRBJ1-5, with 8 nucleotides matching TRBD1. The CDR3 contains 11 residues. Looked up from germline, CDR1 is SEHNR and CDR2 is FQNEAQ (reference sequence). The trim removed 5 bases at V and 9 bases at J, leaving 0 bases unmatched. This CDR3 is CASSTGGPQHF. Written as DNA, the CDR3 is TGTGCCAGCAGCACAGGGGGGCCCCAGCATTTT.

This clone was observed once. This sample also contains other DNA sequences that code for the same CDR3. The genes are TRBV5-4 and TRBJ1-1; D is possibly TRBD1 (5 bases). The CDR3 is 12 residues long. CDR1 and CDR2 (germline): SGHNT, YYREEE (reference sequence). V lost 2 bases to trimming and J lost 8 bases, with 10 bases between them. The CDR3 region has the DNA TGTGCCAGCAGCTTACAGGTTGGGGAAGCTTTCTTT. Its protein is CASSLQVGEAFF.

This chain links TRBV5-1 with TRBJ2-7; TRBD1 is a possible D gene (6 bases). The CDR3 loop spans 15 amino acids. Germline V CDR1 and CDR2: SGHRS, YFSETQ. Trimming shortened V by 8 bases and J by 2 bases, and 20 bases separated the two germline ends. The CDR3 spells CASGLGDTTTYEQYF. The CDR3 DNA is TGCGCCAGTGGGCTTGGGGACACTACGACCTACGAGCAGTACTTC.

The chain recombines TRBV5-1 with TRBJ1-2; unclear D gene. Germline loops: CDR1 SGHRS, CDR2 YFSETQ. The germline V and J ends were trimmed by 4 bases and 7 bases, with 11 bases remaining between them. CDR3 length equals 12 residues. CDR3 in DNA: TGCGCCAGCAGCCCCGGAATAGGTGGCTACACCTTC. Translation gives CASSPGIGGYTF.

The chain recombines TRBV7-2 with TRBJ1-1; D call uncertain. From germline, CDR1 is SGHTA and CDR2 FQGNSA. V lost 1 base and J 3 bases, leaving 9 bases between the germline ends. The CDR3 spans 14 residues. In DNA, the CDR3 is TGTGCCAGCAGCTTAGGGGCTCAGTACACTGAAGCTTTCTTT. It translates to CASSLGAQYTEAFF.

This clone was detected once. J is TRBJ2-1 and V is TRBV9; 9 nucleotides line up with TRBD1. This CDR3 region has 16 residues. Losses at the gene ends were 4 bases for V and 4 bases for J; bases not matched to a gene: 9. The germline CDR1 and CDR2 sequences are SGDLS and YYNGEE. DNA for the CDR3: TGTGCCAGCAGCTTCACCGGGACAGGGCCTTACAATGAGCAGTTCTTC. It specifies CASSFTGTGPYNEQFF.

The gene calls are TRBV9 and TRBJ2-5; D unclear. The CDR3 contains 15 residues. V lost 0 bases, J lost 5 bases, and 14 bases lay in between. The germline CDR1 and CDR2 sequences are SGDLS and YYNGEE. The CDR3 is CASSVAFRARETQYF. CDR3 bases: TGTGCCAGCAGCGTAGCGTTCCGAGCACGGGAGACCCAGTACTTC.

The V call is TRBV28, the J call TRBJ2-2; D not resolved. Germline assignment: CDR1 MDHEN and CDR2 SYDVKM. The CDR3 is 14 residues long. V was clipped by 6 bases and J by 1 base, with 9 bases between them. This CDR3 reads CASRPGGNTGELFF. The DNA for the CDR3 is TGTGCCAGCAGACCTGGTGGGAACACCGGGGAGCTGTTTTTT.

This clone appeared a single time. The J gene is TRBJ2-7, the V gene TRBV2; D is perhaps TRBD2 (6 bases). Germline values: CDR1 SNHLY, CDR2 FYNNEI. The V end lost 5 bases, the J end lost 3 bases, and 11 bases lay between the germline ends. CDR3 length equals 13 residues. The CDR3 reads CASSMGLIYEQYF. DNA of the CDR3: TGTGCCAGCAGTATGGGACTTATCTACGAGCAGTACTTC.

The rearrangement links TRBV20-1 to TRBJ2-5, with a possible D match to TRBD2 (5 bases). This CDR3 comprises 10 residues. Germline CDR1 reads DFQATT; CDR2 reads SNEGSKA (reference sequence). V gave up 7 bases and J gave up 7 bases, with 10 bases separating them. CDR3 coding DNA: TGCAGTGTCGGAGGAGGGACCCAGTACTTC. It yields the protein CSVGGGTQYF.

The chain combines TRBV7-8 with TRBJ2-2; 11 nucleotides align to TRBD2. V lost 2 bases and J lost 1; bases outside the gene matches: 6. The CDR3 runs to 18 residues. The germline V gene has CDR1 SGHVS and CDR2 FQNEAQ. In DNA, the CDR3 is TGTGCCAGCAGCTTACCACGGCTAGCGGGAGGGAACACCGGGGAGCTGTTTTTT. Translated: CASSLPRLAGGNTGELFF.

CDR3 in DNA: TGTGCCTGGAATTTGCAGCGGGGCTACGAGCAGTACTTC. Translating it yields CAWNLQRGYEQYF. This chain connects TRBV30 to TRBJ2-7; 7 bases match TRBD2. The CDR3 extends over 13 amino acids. J was trimmed by 3 bases and V by 4 bases; bases with no gene match: 6. Germline loops: CDR1 GTSNPN, CDR2 SVGIG (reference sequence).

This clone has just a few counts. This chain links TRBV11-2 with TRBJ1-1; D gene ambiguous. CDR3 length equals 14 residues. Germline V gene sequence: CDR1 SGHAT, CDR2 FQNNGV. V was shortened by 6 bases and J by 6 bases, with 17 bases between the two germline ends. The CDR3 region has the DNA TGTGCCAGCAGTCCAAATCAACTATCGGCTGAAGCTTTCTTT. This codes for CASSPNQLSAEAFF.

For this clone: Other DNA sequences of this sample code for an identical CDR3. The chain uses TRBV18 and TRBJ1-5, with D unclear. The length of the CDR3 is 13 residues. The V end was cut by 2 bases, the J end by 5 bases, with 7 bases between. Germline V CDR1 and CDR2: KGHSH, LQKENI. The CDR3 DNA reads TGTGCCAGCTCACCAGGCTCGGATCAGCCCCAGCATTTT. Translation: CASSPGSDQPQHF.

V gene TRBV2 combines with J gene TRBJ1-5, with D unresolved. The CDR3 is made up of 13 amino acids. Trimming removed 6 bases at V and 5 bases at J, with 11 bases between. CDR1 is SNHLY, CDR2 FYNNEI, per germline. The CDR3 loop is CASRVGRYQPQHF. The DNA of the CDR3 is TGTGCCAGCAGGGTCGGACGGTATCAGCCCCAGCATTTT.

In this sample, this clone turned up once. The V gene is TRBV11-2, the J gene TRBJ2-7; D is undetermined. CDR1 is SGHAT and CDR2 is FQNNGV in the germline V gene. The germline V and J ends were trimmed by 5 bases and 2 bases, with 10 bases remaining between them. The length of the CDR3 is 13 residues. The DNA of the CDR3 is TGTGCCAGCAGCCCCCACATCGCCTACGAGCAGTACTTC. This encodes CASSPHIAYEQYF.

The chain recombines TRBV27 with TRBJ2-2, with 11 nucleotides matching TRBD2. Unmatched junction bases numbered 7, after V lost 8 bases and J lost 5 bases. CDR3 size: 15 residues. Germline V gives CDR1 MNHEY, CDR2 SMNVEV (reference sequence). The CDR3 nucleotides are TGTGCCAGCGGATTAGCGGGAGGGAGTACCGGGGAGCTGTTTTTT. The encoded protein is CASGLAGGSTGELFF.

The CDR3 DNA sequence: TGCGCCAGCAGCCAAGTCGGGACTAGCGGGAAGCAGTTCTTC. Residues: CASSQVGTSGKQFF. The chain employs TRBV4-3 and TRBJ2-1; 13 bases are a match to TRBD2. J was trimmed by 11 bases and V by 1 base; bases with no gene match: 2. Germline CDR1 reads LGHNA; CDR2 reads YSLEER. The CDR3 is made up of 14 amino acids.

This rearrangement joins TRBV7-2 to TRBJ2-7, with a weak D call TRBD2 (6 bases). Per germline, CDR1 SGHTA and CDR2 FQGNSA. This CDR3 spans 15 amino acids. V gave up 3 bases and J gave up 1 base, with 13 bases separating them. The DNA for the CDR3 is TGTGCCAGCAGCTTTGCCGGGACTCCATCCTACGAGCAGTACTTC. It translates to CASSFAGTPSYEQYF. Full variable domain (missing parts from reference TRBV7-2 and TRBJ2-7): GAGVSQSPSNKVTEKGKDVELRCDPISGHTALYWYRQSLGQGLEFLIYFQGNSAPDKSGLPSDRFSAERTGGSVSTLTIQRTQQEDSAVYLCASSFAGTPSYEQYFGPGTRLTVT.

In its sample, this clone was seen once. In nucleotides, the CDR3 is TGTGCCAGCGCGACAGGGTCGCAGCCCCAGCATTTT. Translated: CASATGSQPQHF. The rearrangement uses TRBV6-1 and TRBJ1-5; 7 bases map to TRBD1. In germline, CDR1 is MNHNS, CDR2 SASEGT. This CDR3 has 12 residues. V gave up 8 bases and J gave up 7 bases; unmatched junction bases: 5.

As DNA, the CDR3 is TGTGCCAGCAGCTTGGGGGCACGAGGCACCTATCGTGGCTACACCTTC. The encoded protein is CASSLGARGTYRGYTF. The chain has TRBV5-6 and TRBJ1-2; D unresolved. Germline V gives CDR1 SGHDT, CDR2 YYEEEE. The CDR3 contains 16 residues. The germline V and J ends were trimmed by 0 bases and 7 bases, with 19 bases remaining between them.

J is TRBJ2-7 and V is TRBV6-5, with 7 bases lining up with TRBD1. V lost 2 bases to trimming and J lost 4 bases; unmatched junction nucleotides: 5. The germline gives CDR1 MNHEY, CDR2 SVGAGI. CDR3 length equals 14 residues. The CDR3 region is CASSYRGPWYEQYF. The CDR3 region has the DNA TGTGCCAGCAGTTACAGGGGGCCTTGGTACGAGCAGTACTTC.

The CDR3 sequence: CASNPARGYNQPQHF. Written as DNA, the CDR3 is TGTGCCAGCAACCCGGCGCGGGGCTACAATCAGCCCCAGCATTTT. The V and J genes are TRBV28 and TRBJ1-5, with D perhaps TRBD1 (5 bases). Trimming left V 7 bases short and J 3 bases short, with 16 bases between. The length of the CDR3 is 15 residues. Germline lookup yields CDR1 MDHEN and CDR2 SYDVKM.

In the case of this clone: This sample also contains other DNA sequences that code for the same CDR3. The chain links TRBV18 to TRBJ1-1, with D possibly matching TRBD1 (5 bases). The length of the CDR3 is 13 residues. CDR1 is KGHSH, CDR2 LQKENI, per germline. V gave up 1 base and J gave up 4 bases, with 7 bases separating them. This chain's CDR3 is CASSPRGGTEAFF. The CDR3 nucleotides read TGTGCCAGCTCACCACGGGGGGGCACTGAAGCTTTCTTT.

The V and J genes are TRBV5-5 and TRBJ1-1, with 10 bases fitting TRBD1. The germline V gene has CDR1 SGHKS and CDR2 YYEKEE (reference sequence). This CDR3 comprises 16 residues. V lost 3 bases to trimming and J lost 7 bases; unmatched junction nucleotides: 12. CDR3 sequence reads: CASSSTRQGASGEAFF. In DNA, the CDR3 is TGTGCCAGCAGCTCAACTCGACAGGGGGCGTCGGGTGAAGCTTTCTTT.